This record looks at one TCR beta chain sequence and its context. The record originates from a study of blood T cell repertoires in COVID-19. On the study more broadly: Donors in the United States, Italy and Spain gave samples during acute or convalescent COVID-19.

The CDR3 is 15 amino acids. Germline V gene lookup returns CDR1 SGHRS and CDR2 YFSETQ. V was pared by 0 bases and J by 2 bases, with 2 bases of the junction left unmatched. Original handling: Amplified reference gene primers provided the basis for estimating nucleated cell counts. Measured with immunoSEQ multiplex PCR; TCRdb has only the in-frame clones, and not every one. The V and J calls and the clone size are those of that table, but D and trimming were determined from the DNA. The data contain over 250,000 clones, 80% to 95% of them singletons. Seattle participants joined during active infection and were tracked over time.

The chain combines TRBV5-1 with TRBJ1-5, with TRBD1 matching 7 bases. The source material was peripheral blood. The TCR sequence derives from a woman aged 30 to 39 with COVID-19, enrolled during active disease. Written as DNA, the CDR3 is TGCGCCAGCAGCTTGGGGCAGGGGGGCAATCAGCCCCAGCATTTT. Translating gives CASSLGQGGNQPQHF.